One sample yielded the 25 T cell receptor beta chains listed below, sequenced in a study of cytomegalovirus exposure and HLA in healthy donors. PCR was performed using 60 Vbeta and 13 Jbeta primers. The repertoire was sequenced with immunoSEQ multiplex PCR; TCRdb's copy has only in-frame clones and lacks some. This sample yields roughly 160,000 clones, of which around 80% are seen a single time; less than 2.5% belongs to the top ten. The source material was PBMCs. The receptor source for this set is a male donor in good health and CMV-seronegative.

The chain joins TRBV27 to TRBJ1-2; D perhaps matches TRBD1 (6 bases). CDR1 and CDR2 from the germline V gene are MNHEY and SMNVEV (reference sequence). V was shortened by 4 bases and J by 6 bases, with 21 bases between the two germline ends. The CDR3 length is 16 residues. CDR3 protein: CASSSPRQVSAHGYTF. The DNA for the CDR3 is TGTGCCAGCAGTTCACCGCGACAGGTCTCTGCCCATGGCTACACCTTC.

The CDR3 protein is CASSMAVQETQYF. The CDR3 nucleotides are TGTGCCAGCAGTATGGCCGTTCAAGAGACCCAGTACTTC. The chain uses TRBV2 and TRBJ2-5; unclear D gene. From germline, CDR1 is SNHLY and CDR2 FYNNEI. This CDR3 contains 13 residues. Between the trimmed V and J ends, which lost 5 bases and 2 bases, there was a span of 9 bases. The full variable domain, its missing parts supplied by reference TRBV2 and TRBJ2-5, is EPEVTQTPSHQVTQMGQEVILRCVPISNHLYFYWYRQILGQKVEFLVSFYNNEISEKSEIFDDQFSVERPDGSNFTLKIRSTKLEDSAMYFCASSMAVQETQYFGPGTRLLVL.

The sample holds a few counts of this clone. V is TRBV10-1 and J is TRBJ2-7; 9 bases are shared with TRBD1. V shed 3 bases and J 5 bases; nucleotides not matched to a gene: 5. The germline CDR1 and CDR2 sequences are WNHNN and SYGVQD (reference sequence). CDR3 length equals 14 residues. The CDR3 here is CASSEGTGLHEQYF. CDR3 DNA: TGCGCCAGCAGTGAAGGGACAGGGCTCCACGAGCAGTACTTC.

The rearrangement uses TRBV7-8 and TRBJ2-5, with 10 bases fitting TRBD2. Matching the DNA end better, TRBJ2-7 makes the J call doubtful. The germline V gene encodes CDR1 SGHVS and CDR2 FQNEAQ. CDR3 length equals 15 residues. DNA of the CDR3: TGTGCCAGCAGCCTTACTAGCGGGGAACCCTACGAGCAGTACTTC. Protein sequence: CASSLTSGEPYEQYF.

This clone was found a few times. The chain links TRBV7-9 to TRBJ1-2, with D unclear. Germline lookup yields CDR1 SEHNR and CDR2 FQNEAQ (reference sequence). The V gene lost 3 bases and the J gene lost 5 bases, with 7 bases spanning the gap. The CDR3 runs to 12 residues. The CDR3 DNA reads TGTGCCAGCAGCTTGAACCGGTATGGCTACACCTTC. Translating it yields CASSLNRYGYTF.

The rearrangement joins TRBV27 to TRBJ2-5, with TRBD1 matching 7 bases. V gave up 5 bases and J gave up 9 bases; unmatched junction bases: 12. The germline gives CDR1 MNHEY, CDR2 SMNVEV (reference sequence). This CDR3 has 14 amino acids. The CDR3 is CASSPTRDSGSQYF. In nucleotides, the CDR3 is TGTGCCAGCAGTCCAACCCGGGACAGTGGTTCCCAGTACTTC.

The sample holds one count of this clone. The chain combines TRBV7-9 with TRBJ1-4; D perhaps matches TRBD1 (5 bases). Trimming removed 1 base at V and 3 bases at J, with 9 bases between. Germline CDR1 reads SEHNR; CDR2 reads FQNEAQ (reference sequence). The CDR3 length is 15 residues. The CDR3: CASSLGTSPNEKLFF. In DNA, the CDR3 is TGTGCCAGCAGCTTAGGGACATCCCCTAATGAAAAACTGTTTTTT.

V gene TRBV6-6 combines with J gene TRBJ1-1; 9 bases map to TRBD1. Germline V gene lookup returns CDR1 MNHNY and CDR2 SVGAGI (reference sequence). This CDR3 comprises 15 residues. V shed 4 bases, J shed 1 base, and the junction held 4 bases outside the gene matches. The CDR3 region is CASSLWGQGNTEAFF. The CDR3 DNA sequence: TGTGCCAGCAGTTTGTGGGGACAGGGGAACACTGAAGCTTTCTTT.

The chain couples TRBV5-4 to TRBJ1-6; tentatively, D is TRBD1 (6 bases). CDR3 length: 17 amino acids. Germline V CDR1 and CDR2: SGHNT, YYREEE (reference sequence). V was cut by 0 bases and J by 10 bases, with 20 bases left in between. CDR3 DNA sequence: TGTGCCAGCAGCTTGGAGCCAGGGGCCCGAGGCGGATCACCCCTCCACTTT. Protein sequence: CASSLEPGARGGSPLHF.

The V and J genes are TRBV7-8 and TRBJ2-2, with D perhaps TRBD1 (6 bases). The V gene's germline CDR1 is SGHVS and CDR2 FQNEAQ. V lost 5 bases to trimming and J lost 2 bases, with 12 bases between them. The CDR3 is 15 residues long. CDR3 loop: CASSRQDPNTGELFF. For the CDR3, the DNA is TGTGCCAGCAGCAGACAGGACCCAAACACCGGGGAGCTGTTTTTT.

The V call is TRBV5-1, the J call TRBJ1-2; 8 positions match TRBD1. CDR1 and CDR2 from the germline V gene are SGHRS and YFSETQ. This CDR3 comprises 14 residues. Trimming cost V 2 bases and J 6 bases; bases outside gene matches: 6. The CDR3 is CASSLRTGFDGYTF. The CDR3 nucleotides read TGCGCCAGCAGCTTACGGACAGGGTTCGATGGCTACACCTTC.

The chain employs TRBV4-1 and TRBJ1-4; maybe TRBD1 (6 bases). The CDR3 runs to 15 residues. V lost 1 base and J 3 bases, leaving 9 bases between the germline ends. From germline, CDR1 is MGHRA and CDR2 YSYEKL. In DNA, the CDR3 is TGCGCCAGCAGCCAAGGAGAGGGGGCTAATGAAAAACTGTTTTTT. Translating gives CASSQGEGANEKLFF.

A word on this clone: Other DNA sequences in this specimen translate into the identical CDR3. The V and J genes are TRBV2 and TRBJ1-3, with D possibly being TRBD1 (5 bases). The CDR3 is made up of 15 amino acids. CDR1 and CDR2 (germline): SNHLY, FYNNEI. Trimming took off 6 bases at V and 4 bases at J, with 16 bases between the two ends. This CDR3 reads CASSPRRGSGNTIYF. CDR3 DNA: TGTGCCAGCAGCCCCCGGCGGGGCTCCGGAAACACCATATATTTT.

The rearrangement uses TRBV11-2 and TRBJ2-7; D perhaps matches TRBD2 (7 bases). In germline, CDR1 is SGHAT, CDR2 FQNNGV. Trimming took 5 bases from V and 3 from J, leaving 20 bases between them. The CDR3 has 16 residues. CDR3 in DNA: TGTGCCAGCAGCCCACAGTGGGGGGGGCTCGGCTACGAGCAGTACTTC. It specifies CASSPQWGGLGYEQYF.

This clone was detected only once. This sequence joins TRBV6-5 and TRBJ1-1; TRBD1 matches at 10 bases. Germline-derived CDR1 and CDR2 are MNHEY and SVGAGI. V shed 2 bases, J shed 5 bases, and the junction held 2 bases outside the gene matches. There are 14 residues in the CDR3. As DNA, the CDR3 is TGTGCCAGCAGTTACGGGACAGGGGTGACTGAAGCTTTCTTT. Encoded protein: CASSYGTGVTEAFF.

The CDR3 DNA sequence: TGTGCCAGCAGGTCACAGGGTATGAACACTGAAGCTTTCTTT. Its translation: CASRSQGMNTEAFF. The rearrangement uses TRBV6-6 and TRBJ1-1; a weak D match, TRBD1 (6 bases). V was trimmed by 6 bases and J by 0 bases, leaving 11 bases between them. Germline V gene sequence: CDR1 MNHNY, CDR2 SVGAGI (reference sequence). The CDR3 loop spans 14 amino acids.

The chain carries TRBV13 and TRBJ2-7, with D possibly matching TRBD2 (5 bases). Germline loops: CDR1 PRHDT, CDR2 FYEKMQ (reference sequence). The V gene lost 5 bases and the J gene lost 0 bases, with 17 bases spanning the gap. The CDR3 is made up of 16 amino acids. In DNA form, the CDR3 reads TGTGCCAGCAGCCCTAGGAGCGGTTTCCTCTCCTACGAGCAGTACTTC. Its protein is CASSPRSGFLSYEQYF.

This chain links TRBV12-5 with TRBJ1-2; the D is unclear. Trimming took off 5 bases at V and 4 bases at J, with 11 bases between the two ends. The CDR3 loop spans 13 amino acids. CDR1 and CDR2 (germline): LGHNT, FRNRAP. The CDR3 loop is CASGPDGGYGYTF. The CDR3 DNA follows: TGTGCTAGTGGTCCAGATGGCGGCTATGGCTACACCTTC. Combining the CDR3 with reference TRBV12-5 and TRBJ1-2 gives the whole variable domain DARVTQTPRHKVTEMGQEVTMRCQPILGHNTVFWYRQTMMQGLELLAYFRNRAPLDDSGMPKDRFSAEMPDATLATLKIQPSEPRDSAVYFCASGPDGGYGYTFGSGTRLTVV.

The chain carries TRBV7-8 and TRBJ2-6; D call uncertain. Trimming took 4 bases from V and 0 from J, leaving 13 bases between them. This CDR3 comprises 17 residues. Germline V CDR1 and CDR2: SGHVS, FQNEAQ. The CDR3 sequence: CASSSPVPSSGANVLTF. DNA of the CDR3: TGTGCCAGCAGCTCCCCGGTCCCTAGCTCTGGGGCCAACGTCCTGACTTTC.

The sample holds a few counts of this clone. The same CDR3 is also encoded by other DNA sequences in this sample. The chain employs TRBV7-2 and TRBJ1-2, with 8 bases identical to TRBD1. The germline CDR1 and CDR2 sequences are SGHTA and FQGNSA. J lost 4 bases, V lost 4 bases, and 11 bases had no gene match. The CDR3 runs 16 residues. CDR3 loop: CASSSPENRGSYGYTF. In DNA, the CDR3 is TGTGCCAGCAGCTCACCCGAGAACAGGGGGTCCTATGGCTACACCTTC. The full variable domain, with the rest looked up from reference TRBV7-2 and TRBJ1-2, is GAGVSQSPSNKVTEKGKDVELRCDPISGHTALYWYRQSLGQGLEFLIYFQGNSAPDKSGLPSDRFSAERTGGSVSTLTIQRTQQEDSAVYLCASSSPENRGSYGYTFGSGTRLTVV.

The chain has TRBV6-1 and TRBJ1-5; D unclear. Germline assignment: CDR1 MNHNS and CDR2 SASEGT. The CDR3 length is 12 residues. V was shortened by 4 bases and J by 8 bases, with 9 bases between the two germline ends. The CDR3 DNA reads as TGTGCCAGCAGTGGCCCCAGAAAGCCCCAGCATTTT. It specifies CASSGPRKPQHF.

The chain employs TRBV4-1 and TRBJ1-3; a weak D match, TRBD1 (5 bases). Germline V CDR1 and CDR2: MGHRA, YSYEKL. Trimming pared 1 base from V and 5 bases from J, leaving 9 bases between. The CDR3 loop spans 14 amino acids. The DNA of the CDR3 is TGCGCCAGCAGCCAAGGCCAGGGTCGAAACACCATATATTTT. This sequence encodes CASSQGQGRNTIYF.

The V and J genes are TRBV25-1 and TRBJ1-2; unclear D gene. V dropped 8 bases and J dropped 0 bases, with 4 bases sitting between them. The CDR3 is made up of 11 amino acids. The germline V gene has CDR1 MGHDK and CDR2 SYGVNS. CDR3 residues: CASYSNYGYTF. DNA of the CDR3: TGTGCCAGCTATTCTAACTATGGCTACACCTTC.

The chain has TRBV10-3 and TRBJ2-1, with a tentative D call TRBD2 (6 bases). CDR1 and CDR2 from the germline V gene are ENHRY and SYGVKD. Trimming removed 8 bases at V and 1 base at J, with 15 bases between. The CDR3 is made up of 15 amino acids. The CDR3 sequence is CAIRGGKGSYNEQFF. CDR3 bases: TGTGCCATCCGCGGCGGGAAGGGGTCCTACAATGAGCAGTTCTTC.

The gene calls are TRBV25-1 and TRBJ2-2; D is unclear. The V and J ends lost 6 bases and 5 bases respectively, with 7 bases between them. CDR1 MGHDK and CDR2 SYGVNS come from the germline V gene. This CDR3 spans 12 amino acids. CDR3 DNA: TGTGCCAGCAGGCCCAGGACCGGGGAGCTGTTTTTT. It codes for CASRPRTGELFF.